This T cell receptor (beta chain) is from a study of blood T cell repertoires in COVID-19. In germline, CDR1 is SNHLY, CDR2 FYNNEI. Trimming left V 3 bases short and J 2 bases short, with 8 bases between. There are 14 residues in the CDR3. Clones were read by immunoSEQ multiplex PCR, and TCRdb kept only the in-frame ones, dropping some. The data show about 150,000 clones, 84% seen once. The specimen was peripheral blood. The sequence came from a man younger than 30 with active or convalescent COVID-19. This chain links TRBV2 with TRBJ1-5, with D hard to call. CDR3: CASSDGRGNQPQHF. CDR3 nucleotide sequence: TGTGCCAGCAGTGATGGTCGAGGCAATCAGCCCCAGCATTTT.